These 10 T cell receptor beta chains were sequenced from one sample in a study of blood T cell repertoires in COVID-19 (dated by TCRdb to about 2020). Library construction relied on the immunoSEQ multiplex PCR assay. TCRdb carries this immuneACCESS record with in-frame sequences only. Its versions omit some clonotypes, under half of them owing to an unresolved V gene in the studies checked, with the rest unexplained. For this sample there are a few hundred thousand clones; approximately 82% appear just once. Together, the top ten hold roughly 1.1% of the sample. The sequencing sample was made of peripheral blood. The receptors were sampled from a woman aged 45-59 years with acute or convalescent COVID-19.

The V and J genes are TRBV27 and TRBJ1-1, with D possibly being TRBD1 (5 bases). The CDR3 spans 14 residues. Germline lookup yields CDR1 MNHEY and CDR2 SMNVEV (reference sequence). V lost 5 bases, J lost 1 base, and 11 bases lay in between. This CDR3 reads CASSPTQGNTEAFF. Here the CDR3 DNA reads TGTGCCAGCAGTCCAACTCAGGGGAACACTGAAGCTTTCTTT.

The chain joins TRBV6-4 to TRBJ1-2; the D is unclear. The length of the CDR3 is 13 residues. V was cut by 0 bases and J by 6 bases, with 8 bases left in between. Germline V gene sequence: CDR1 MRHNA, CDR2 SNTAGT. CDR3: CASSDSGEDGYTF. The CDR3 nucleotides are TGTGCCAGCAGTGACTCGGGTGAGGATGGCTACACCTTC.

The genes are TRBV30 and TRBJ2-7; 8 bases agree with TRBD1. The CDR3 totals 11 residues. The V and J ends lost 4 bases and 6 bases, in that order; junction bases with no gene match: 2. Germline CDR1 reads GTSNPN; CDR2 reads SVGIG (reference sequence). CDR3 sequence reads: CAWNRGAEQYV. In DNA form, the CDR3 reads TGTGCCTGGAACAGGGGGGCCGAGCAGTACGTC.

The chain carries TRBV16 and TRBJ2-2, with D possibly being TRBD2 (5 bases). This CDR3 has 14 residues. V was pared by 4 bases and J by 2 bases, with 8 bases between. The germline V gene encodes CDR1 KGHSY and CDR2 FQNENV. CDR3 amino acids: CASSRAVNTGELFF. The CDR3 DNA reads TGTGCCAGCAGCCGAGCGGTAAACACCGGGGAGCTGTTTTTT. Using reference TRBV16 and TRBJ2-2 for the parts outside the CDR3, the full variable domain is GEEVAQTPKHLVRGEGQKAKLYCAPIKGHSYVFWYQQVLKNEFKFLISFQNENVFDETGMPKERFSAKCLPNSPCSLEIQATKLEDSAVYFCASSRAVNTGELFFGEGSRLTVL.

This rearrangement joins TRBV19 to TRBJ1-1; D unresolved. Trimming stripped 7 bases from V and 6 bases from J, with 18 bases between. Germline CDR1 LNHDA, CDR2 SQIVND (reference sequence). The CDR3 sequence is 14 residues long. The CDR3 is CASTIPGLYPEAFF. Here the CDR3 DNA reads TGTGCCAGTACCATACCAGGATTGTATCCTGAAGCTTTCTTT.

V usage is TRBV9 and J usage is TRBJ2-7, with 12 bases identical to TRBD2. CDR3 size: 14 residues. V shed 3 bases, J shed 4 bases, and the junction held 2 bases outside the gene matches. From germline, CDR1 is SGDLS and CDR2 YYNGEE. This CDR3 reads CASSAGTSGYEQYF. In DNA form, the CDR3 reads TGTGCCAGCAGCGCCGGGACTAGCGGGTACGAGCAGTACTTC. Complete variable domain (other parts from reference TRBV9 and TRBJ2-7): DSGVTQTPKHLITATGQRVTLRCSPRSGDLSVYWYQQSLDQGLQFLIQYYNGEERAKGNILERFSAQQFPDLHSELNLSSLELGDSALYFCASSAGTSGYEQYFGPGTRLTVT.

The chain couples TRBV5-1 to TRBJ1-4; 8 bases match TRBD1. Germline CDR1 is SGHRS and CDR2 is YFSETQ. The CDR3 is made up of 14 amino acids. V lost 4 bases and J lost 7; bases outside the gene matches: 6. The chain's CDR3 is CASSPGGTGEKLFF. The CDR3 nucleotides read TGCGCCAGCAGCCCAGGGGGCACGGGTGAAAAACTGTTTTTT.

The DNA of the CDR3 is TGCAGCGCCGGGCGGGCGGACACCGGGGAGCTGTTTTTT. Translated, it gives CSAGRADTGELFF. The chain links TRBV29-1 to TRBJ2-2; weak D call: TRBD2 (5 bases). Germline loops: CDR1 SQVTM, CDR2 ANQGSEA. There are 13 residues in the CDR3. Trimming pared 7 bases from V and 3 bases from J, leaving 12 bases between.

CDR3 DNA sequence: TGTGCCAGCAGTGAAAGGAGGGACAGCAGCACAGATACGCAGTATTTT. It encodes CASSERRDSSTDTQYF. This chain connects TRBV2 to TRBJ2-3, with D maybe TRBD1 (7 bases). In germline, CDR1 is SNHLY, CDR2 FYNNEI. Trimming took off 2 bases at V and 0 bases at J, with 12 bases between the two ends. This CDR3 is built from 16 residues.

The J gene is TRBJ1-4, the V gene TRBV29-1, with D hard to call. Germline V gives CDR1 SQVTM, CDR2 ANQGSEA. The CDR3 is 12 amino acids. Trimming pared 7 bases from V and 4 bases from J, leaving 10 bases between. CDR3 region: CSATEGNEKLFF. The CDR3 coding sequence is TGCAGCGCCACGGAGGGTAATGAAAAACTGTTTTTT.